This T cell receptor beta chain was retrieved from a study of vaccination and CD4 T cells after COVID-19. Looking at the study overall: Convalescent donors: six male, four female; seven Caucasian, two Asian, one multiracial, two Hispanic.

Time point denoted: late sampling 161 to 241 days after vaccination in a few convalescent patients. As for treatment: roughly 11-day PBMC culture with coronavirus spike peptide pools or control peptides (ViraFEST assay). TCR sequencing followed the expansion of antigen-specific T cells with peptide pools in ViraFEST. J was trimmed by 4 bases and V by 3 bases; bases with no gene match: 5. The CDR3 is 14 amino acids. CDR1 is DFQATT, CDR2 SNEGSKA, per germline (reference sequence). Concerning this clonotype: Antigen unknown.

The Oncomine TCR Beta short-read assay sequenced DNA from cultured CD4+ T cells. TCRdb re-analysed the PCR reads in MiXCR, keeping a single row per CDR3 protein. The repertoire holds roughly 15,000 distinct CDR3 sequences, with approximately 50% as singletons. V usage is TRBV20-1 and J usage is TRBJ2-3; 9 bases map to TRBD1. Sequenced material: CD4+ T cells from blood, cultured in vitro, taken about 7 months after SARS-CoV-2 vaccination. The TCR originated in a human donor who had recovered from COVID-19. The CDR3 loop is CSASDRGIADTQYF. CDR3 DNA sequence: TGCAGTGCTAGCGACAGGGGGATCGCAGATACGCAGTATTTT.